This TCR beta chain came from a study of shared clonotypes between healthy human individuals. Study-wide findings and caveats: Large depth notwithstanding, sorted-subset sequencing proved incomplete by rarefaction. How much donors shared clonotypes was expected to be affected by sequencing depth.

Only in-frame clones appear in the TCRdb table, and some are missing; sequencing was by immunoSEQ multiplex PCR. The table has some 630,000 clones, roughly 95% seen once. Naive CD8 cells comprised CD45RO-negative, CCR7-positively selected cells, excluding terminally differentiated effector memory CD45RA+ cells. The donors, all of them Caucasian adults, lived in Nashville, Tennessee. Details on this clone: Its specificity is unknown.

CDR1 and CDR2 from the germline V gene are SGHDT and YYEEEE. Between the trimmed V and J ends, which lost 4 bases and 6 bases, there was a span of 13 bases. The CDR3 runs 14 residues. The specimen was naive CD8+ T cells sorted from blood. This sequence joins TRBV5-6 and TRBJ2-2; D is unresolved. The TCR sequence derives from a woman aged 25-40 years in good health. The chain's CDR3 is CASSPSLDAGELFF. CDR3 coding DNA: TGTGCCAGCAGCCCCTCGCTAGACGCCGGGGAGCTGTTTTTT.